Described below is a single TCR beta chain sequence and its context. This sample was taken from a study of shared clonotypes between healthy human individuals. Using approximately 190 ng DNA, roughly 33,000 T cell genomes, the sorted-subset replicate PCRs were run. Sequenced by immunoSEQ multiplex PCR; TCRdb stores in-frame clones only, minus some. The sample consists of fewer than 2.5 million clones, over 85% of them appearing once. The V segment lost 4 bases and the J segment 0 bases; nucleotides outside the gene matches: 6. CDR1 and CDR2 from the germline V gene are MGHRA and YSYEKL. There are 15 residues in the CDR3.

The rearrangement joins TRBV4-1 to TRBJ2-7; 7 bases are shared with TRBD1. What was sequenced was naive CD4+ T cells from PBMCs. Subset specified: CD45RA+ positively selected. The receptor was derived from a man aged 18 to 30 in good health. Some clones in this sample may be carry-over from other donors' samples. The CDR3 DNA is TGCGCCAGCAGCCTCTTAGACAGGGCCTCCTACGAGCAGTACTTC. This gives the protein CASSLLDRASYEQYF.